Listed here are 25 T cell receptor beta chains from one sample, sequenced in a study of siplizumab effects on memory and regulatory T cells (dated by TCRdb to between 2018 and 2020). Receptors were amplified or captured by the immunoSEQ multiplex PCR assay. TCRdb took this table from immuneACCESS and kept in-frame rearrangements with V and J called. Such tables lack part of the clones; where checked against another copy, unresolved V genes explain under half of the gap, and the rest is unexplained. The sample yields some 100,000 clones; 91% were counted once. Together, the top ten hold around 2.6% of the sample. Sequenced sample: CD4+ T cells sorted from blood. All receptors come from a human donor in good health. Some clones in this sample may be carry-over from other donors' samples.

This chain uses TRBV28 with TRBJ2-5; 9 positions match TRBD1. TRBJ2-7 explains the end of the DNA better; the J call may be wrong. Germline V CDR1 and CDR2: MDHEN, SYDVKM. The CDR3 totals 18 residues. DNA of the CDR3: TGTGCCAGCAGTTTATGGGGTGGAGGGACAGGGAGCTCCTACGAGCAGTACTTC. Amino acid sequence: CASSLWGGGTGSSYEQYF.

The chain couples TRBV9 to TRBJ1-4; 7 bases line up with TRBD1. This CDR3 comprises 16 residues. V gave up 0 bases and J gave up 4 bases; unmatched junction bases: 6. Germline V gives CDR1 SGDLS, CDR2 YYNGEE. Here the CDR3 reads CASSVGGGQINEKLFF. CDR3 coding DNA: TGTGCCAGCAGCGTAGGAGGGGGACAGATTAATGAAAAACTGTTTTTT.

The rearrangement joins TRBV28 to TRBJ1-2, with D hard to call. V was clipped by 1 base and J by 6 bases, with 9 bases between them. The CDR3 is made up of 13 amino acids. Germline assignment: CDR1 MDHEN and CDR2 SYDVKM. This chain's CDR3 is CASSLSPRDGYTF. The CDR3 DNA reads TGTGCCAGCAGTTTATCCCCCCGGGATGGCTACACCTTC.

The V and J genes are TRBV28 and TRBJ1-2, with no clear D. Trimming cost V 3 bases and J 2 bases, with 19 bases left between them. The germline gives CDR1 MDHEN, CDR2 SYDVKM. This CDR3 contains 17 residues. DNA for the CDR3: TGTGCCAGCAGTTTTTTGGGAGGAATCACCCTCAACTATGGCTACACCTTC. This encodes CASSFLGGITLNYGYTF.

The chain is built from TRBV7-9 and TRBJ1-2; TRBD1 might be the D (6 bases). The CDR3 contains 13 residues. V was pared by 5 bases and J by 2 bases, with 9 bases between. CDR1 and CDR2 from the germline V gene are SEHNR and FQNEAQ (reference sequence). This CDR3 is CASSRDTNYGYTF. The DNA for the CDR3 is TGTGCCAGCAGCCGGGACACCAACTATGGCTACACCTTC.

In this sample, this clone turned up once. The chain links TRBV28 to TRBJ1-1; perhaps TRBD1 as D (6 bases). The V gene lost 3 bases and the J gene lost 5 bases, with 16 bases spanning the gap. The CDR3 spans 15 residues. The germline V gene has CDR1 MDHEN and CDR2 SYDVKM. The chain's CDR3 is CASSFASGVGTEAFF. Written as DNA, the CDR3 is TGTGCCAGCAGTTTCGCCTCAGGGGTGGGGACTGAAGCTTTCTTT. Full variable domain (remainder filled in from reference TRBV28 and TRBJ1-1): DVKVTQSSRYLVKRTGEKVFLECVQDMDHENMFWYRQDPGLGLRLIYFSYDVKMKEKGDIPEGYSVSREKKERFSLILESASTNQTSMYLCASSFASGVGTEAFFGQGTRLTVV.

The chain recombines TRBV5-1 with TRBJ2-7; tentatively, D is TRBD1 or TRBD2 (6 bases each). Per the germline V gene, CDR1 is SGHRS and CDR2 is YFSETQ. Between the trimmed V and J ends, which lost 2 bases and 0 bases, there was a span of 12 bases. This CDR3 contains 15 residues. The CDR3 is CASSFGGPSSYEQYF. The CDR3 DNA reads as TGCGCCAGCAGCTTTGGGGGGCCGAGCTCCTACGAGCAGTACTTC.

This clone is a singleton in its sample. The chain combines TRBV7-9 with TRBJ2-3; 7 bases map to TRBD2. Per the germline V gene, CDR1 is SEHNR and CDR2 is FQNEAQ (reference sequence). V trimming: 4 bases; J trimming: 10 bases; junction bases outside the gene matches: 5. The CDR3 totals 12 residues. The CDR3 here is CASSSGGGAQYF. The DNA for the CDR3 is TGTGCCAGCAGCTCGGGCGGGGGTGCGCAGTATTTT.

The chain combines TRBV11-2 with TRBJ2-7; tentatively, D is TRBD2 (7 bases). The V end was cut by 8 bases, the J end by 6 bases, with 26 bases between. This CDR3 has 16 amino acids. Germline V gene sequence: CDR1 SGHAT, CDR2 FQNNGV. CDR3 nucleotide sequence: TGTGCCAGCGGCCCGGGACCTCGTGGGGCGGGGGCCGAGCAGTACTTC. It specifies CASGPGPRGAGAEQYF.

The chain's CDR3 is CACSVDSVSSGANVLTF. The CDR3 coding sequence is TGTGCCTGTTCCGTGGACAGCGTTAGCTCTGGGGCCAACGTCCTGACTTTC. This chain uses TRBV30 with TRBJ2-6; possibly TRBD1 for D (6 bases). This CDR3 has 17 residues. Looked up from germline, CDR1 is GTSNPN and CDR2 is SVGIG (reference sequence). The ends were cut back, 6 bases at V and 0 bases at J, with 18 bases in the middle.

V usage is TRBV27 and J usage is TRBJ1-2; 8 bases are shared with TRBD1. V shed 4 bases, J shed 7 bases, and the junction held 14 bases outside the gene matches. Germline lookup yields CDR1 MNHEY and CDR2 SMNVEV (reference sequence). The CDR3 spans 16 residues. CDR3 region: CASSSALQGARSGYTF. The DNA of the CDR3 is TGTGCCAGCAGTTCGGCACTTCAGGGGGCGCGGTCTGGCTACACCTTC.

The V call is TRBV7-9, the J call TRBJ1-1; the D gene is possibly TRBD1 (5 bases). In germline, CDR1 is SEHNR, CDR2 FQNEAQ (reference sequence). There are 12 residues in the CDR3. The ends were cut back, 4 bases at V and 5 bases at J, with 8 bases in the middle. The CDR3, as DNA: TGTGCCAGCAGCTGGGGGGAGACTGAAGCTTTCTTT. Translated: CASSWGETEAFF.

CDR3 in DNA: TGTGCCAGCAGCTTGACCCCTGGGACCTACGAGCAGTACTTC. It is translated as CASSLTPGTYEQYF. V and J are TRBV5-5 and TRBJ2-7; D is ambiguous. This CDR3 has 14 amino acids. From germline, CDR1 is SGHKS and CDR2 YYEKEE (reference sequence). With 1 base removed from V and 2 bases from J, the gap between germline ends came to 10 bases. Full variable domain (rest looked up from reference TRBV5-5 and TRBJ2-7): DAGVTQSPTHLIKTRGQQVTLRCSPISGHKSVSWYQQVLGQGPQFIFQYYEKEERGRGNFPDRFSARQFPNYSSELNVNALLLGDSALYLCASSLTPGTYEQYFGPGTRLTVT.

This clone was observed a few times. V gene TRBV19 combines with J gene TRBJ2-1; D may be TRBD1 (6 bases). This CDR3 region has 14 residues. The ends were cut back, 3 bases at V and 5 bases at J, with 11 bases in the middle. The germline gives CDR1 LNHDA, CDR2 SQIVND (reference sequence). The CDR3: CASSINRANNEQFF. The DNA for the CDR3 is TGTGCCAGTAGTATCAACAGGGCTAACAATGAGCAGTTCTTC.

The chain joins TRBV6-6 to TRBJ2-7; D remains ambiguous. The V end lost 6 bases, the J end lost 4 bases, and 16 bases lay between the germline ends. The germline V gene has CDR1 MNHNY and CDR2 SVGAGI (reference sequence). This CDR3 contains 14 residues. The CDR3 loop reads CASSGPPRNYEQYF. Here the CDR3 DNA reads TGTGCCAGCAGCGGCCCTCCAAGGAATTACGAGCAGTACTTC.

The rearrangement uses TRBV7-3 and TRBJ2-3, with 8 bases matching TRBD2. Trimming took 3 bases from V and 1 from J; bases not matched to a gene: 3. CDR3 length: 15 residues. Germline assignment: CDR1 SGHTA and CDR2 FQGTGA. The CDR3 coding sequence is TGTGCCAGCAGCTTTAGCGGGAAGCGCACAGATACGCAGTATTTT. Encoded protein: CASSFSGKRTDTQYF. Looking up the rest from reference TRBV7-3 and TRBJ2-3 gives the full variable domain: GAGVSQTPSNKVTEKGKYVELRCDPISGHTALYWYRQSLGQGPEFLIYFQGTGAADDSGLPNDRFFAVRPEGSVSTLKIQRTERGDSAVYLCASSFSGKRTDTQYFGPGTRLTVL.

On this clone itself: A read error may produce the germline difference seen at one junction end. Here the CDR3 DNA reads TGTGCCTGGAGTATTGGCACTAGTGAAAAACTGTTTTTT. It yields the protein CAWSIGTSEKLFF. This sequence joins TRBV30 and TRBJ1-4; D is uncertain. Germline CDR1 GTSNPN, CDR2 SVGIG (reference sequence). The CDR3 is made up of 13 amino acids.

This clone came up once. The chain recombines TRBV19 with TRBJ1-5, with no clear D. The CDR3 is made up of 13 amino acids. Germline-derived CDR1 and CDR2 are LNHDA and SQIVND (reference sequence). Trimming shortened V by 6 bases and J by 5 bases, and 11 bases separated the two germline ends. The CDR3 is CASSPQVDQPQHF. In nucleotides, the CDR3 is TGTGCCAGTAGCCCCCAGGTGGATCAGCCCCAGCATTTT. Looking up the rest from reference TRBV19 and TRBJ1-5 gives the full variable domain: DGGITQSPKYLFRKEGQNVTLSCEQNLNHDAMYWYRQDPGQGLRLIYYSQIVNDFQKGDIAEGYSVSREKKESFPLTVTSAQKNPTAFYLCASSPQVDQPQHFGDGTRLSIL.

The V call is TRBV18, the J call TRBJ2-7; D gene ambiguous. Trimming shortened V by 2 bases and J by 4 bases, and 15 bases separated the two germline ends. CDR1 is KGHSH, CDR2 LQKENI, per germline. This CDR3 has 15 amino acids. In DNA form, the CDR3 reads TGTGCCAGCTCACCAGGTGACCACAGCCCGTACGAGCAGTACTTC. Its protein is CASSPGDHSPYEQYF. Full variable domain (outside the CDR3, taken from reference TRBV18 and TRBJ2-7): NAGVMQNPRHLVRRRGQEARLRCSPMKGHSHVYWYRQLPEEGLKFMVYLQKENIIDESGMPKERFSAEFPKEGPSILRIQQVVRGDSAAYFCASSPGDHSPYEQYFGPGTRLTVT.

The chain uses TRBV21-1 and TRBJ2-7; the table's TRBD1 call for D was not verified on the DNA. TRBV21-1 corresponds to a pseudogene. This CDR3 region has 15 residues. In DNA, the CDR3 is TGTGCCAGCAACCCCAATCGGGACAGGCACTACGAGCAGTACTTC. Translating gives CASNPNRDRHYEQYF.

This chain connects TRBV28 to TRBJ2-1, with TRBD2 matching over 8 bases. The CDR3 consists of 16 residues. J gave up 5 bases and V 5 bases, and 11 bases lay outside the gene matches. Germline CDR1 MDHEN, CDR2 SYDVKM. CDR3 loop: CASSLSGKRENNEQFF. CDR3 in DNA: TGTGCCAGCAGTCTATCGGGTAAGCGGGAGAACAATGAGCAGTTCTTC.

This clone was counted a single time. The chain uses TRBV30 and TRBJ1-6; no firm D call. CDR3 length equals 16 residues. Trimming left V 2 bases short and J 1 base short, with 12 bases between. Germline V gene lookup returns CDR1 GTSNPN and CDR2 SVGIG (reference sequence). The CDR3 here is CAWSKATRSYNSPLHF. The DNA for the CDR3 is TGTGCCTGGAGTAAGGCTACCCGTTCCTATAATTCACCCCTCCACTTT.

The CDR3 bases are TGTGCCAGCAGCTTAGGACCAGGGTATGGCTACACCTTC. The encoded protein is CASSLGPGYGYTF. V gene TRBV11-2 combines with J gene TRBJ1-2; TRBD1 is a possible D gene (5 bases). Trimming shortened V by 1 base and J by 5 bases, and 8 bases separated the two germline ends. The CDR3 is made up of 13 amino acids. Looked up from germline, CDR1 is SGHAT and CDR2 is FQNNGV.

V is TRBV15 and J is TRBJ2-3; D is uncertain. Germline V lookup: CDR1 LNHNV, CDR2 YYDKDF (reference sequence). With 3 bases removed from V and 6 bases from J, the gap between germline ends came to 16 bases. The CDR3 spans 15 residues. CDR3 residues: CATSSLGLPVDTQYF. CDR3 sequence (DNA): TGTGCCACCAGCAGCCTCGGCCTCCCGGTGGATACGCAGTATTTT.

This chain uses TRBV2 with TRBJ2-3, with a tentative D call TRBD2 (5 bases). This CDR3 region has 14 residues. Germline V gene data show CDR1 as SNHLY and CDR2 as FYNNEI. The V gene lost 3 bases and the J gene lost 1 base, with 8 bases spanning the gap. The CDR3 sequence: CASSELRGTDTQYF. The CDR3 bases are TGTGCCAGCAGTGAGTTGAGGGGCACAGATACGCAGTATTTT.